Listed below are T cell receptor beta chains from one sample, sequenced in a study of T cell responses to AZD1222 COVID-19 vaccine. Generated by immunoSEQ multiplex PCR, the TCRdb table keeps only in-frame clones and is missing some. The sample contains tens of thousands of clones, 80% of which appear only once. Sequenced here: peripheral blood, sampled on day 0 of AZD1222 vaccination. The receptors come from an adult in good health. The CDR3 runs from the conserved cysteine through the conserved F or W. A D gene is named only where the DNA matches it firmly. Clone size appears in some rows only: once, few, many, or a class for an expanded clone.

few	-	TRBJ2-4	TRBV5-6	TGTGCCAGCAGCTTGGACAGCCTCGCTCTAGCCAAAAACATTCAGTACTTC	CASSLDSLALAKNIQYF
-	-	TRBJ2-3	TRBV15	TGTGCCACCAGCGGCCCCCCCTTGTATACGCAGTATTTT	CATSGPPLYTQYF
once	-	TRBJ2-7	TRBV28	TGTGCCAGCAGTTTAGCGGCAGCGTACTACGAGCAGTACTTC	CASSLAAAYYEQYF
-	TRBD1	TRBJ1-5	TRBV6-5	TGTGCCAGCACCCGGACAGGTTTTGGCAATCAGCCCCAGCATTTT	CASTRTGFGNQPQHF
once	-	TRBJ1-2	TRBV10-3	TGTGCCATCAGTCCCCCCCCGGGATATGGCTACACCTTC	CAISPPPGYGYTF
once	-	TRBJ2-3	TRBV7-9	TGTGCCAGCAGCTCCGATATCACAGATACGCAGTATTTT	CASSSDITDTQYF
once	-	TRBJ2-5	TRBV7-7	TGTGCCAGCAGCCAGTCTGCCGGGGAGACCCAGTACTTC	CASSQSAGETQYF
-	-	TRBJ2-5	TRBV7-9	TGTGCCAGCAGCATTGGGGGTGTGCAGGGGGAGACCCAGTACTTC	CASSIGGVQGETQYF
once	-	TRBJ1-1	TRBV7-2	TGTGCCAGCAGCAAACGTCCCGGGGCGAACACTGAAGCTTTCTTT	CASSKRPGANTEAFF
few	-	TRBJ2-4	TRBV5-4	TGTGCCAGCAGCGCCGGACAGGGAGGGTCCAAAAACATTCAGTACTTC	CASSAGQGGSKNIQYF
-	-	TRBJ2-3	TRBV5-5	TGTGCCAGCAGCCTTTCACCGGGGGTCAGCACAGATACGCAGTATTTT	CASSLSPGVSTDTQYF
few	-	TRBJ2-1	TRBV9	TGTGCCAGCAGCCTTTTGACCGGGAGTGAGCAGTTCTTC	CASSLLTGSEQFF
-	TRBD2	TRBJ2-2	TRBV27	TGTGCCAGCAGCCTTAGGCGGGAGTGGAACACCGGGGAGCTGTTTTTT	CASSLRREWNTGELFF
-	-	TRBJ2-7	TRBV5-1	TGCGCCAGCAGCTTCGGCAGGACCTACGAGCAGTACTTC	CASSFGRTYEQYF
-	TRBD2	TRBJ2-3	TRBV7-9	TGTGCCAGCAGCTTAAGAGGCCTAGCGGTAGATACGCAGTATTTT	CASSLRGLAVDTQYF
-	-	TRBJ2-5	TRBV15	TGTGCCACCAGCAGAGTAGAAGAGACCCAGTACTTC	CATSRVEETQYF
few	-	TRBJ2-7	TRBV5-1	TGCGCCAGCGCGGGTTCCTACGAGCAGTACTTC	CASAGSYEQYF
once	-	TRBJ1-2	TRBV18	TGTGCCAGCTCACCCCCGGGTCAGGGCTATGGCTACACCTTC	CASSPPGQGYGYTF
few	-	TRBJ2-2	TRBV30	TGTGCCTGGAGTGTGGGCATCTACACCGGGGAGCTGTTTTTT	CAWSVGIYTGELFF
-	TRBD1	TRBJ1-2	TRBV6-5	TGTGCCAGCAGTTACTCGACAGGGGGCGACTATGGCTACACCTTC	CASSYSTGGDYGYTF
-	-	TRBJ2-3	TRBV5-1	TGCGCCAGCAGCTTGAGTCCCGGGGATACGCAGTATTTT	CASSLSPGDTQYF
-	-	TRBJ1-1	TRBV5-1	TGCGCCAGCAGCTCAGGGTCCACTGAAGCTTTCTTT	CASSSGSTEAFF
-	-	TRBJ1-4	TRBV19	TGTGCCAGTGCTGACAGATACTACTATTCTAATGAAAAACTGTTTTTT	CASADRYYYSNEKLFF
-	-	TRBJ1-5	TRBV4-1	TGCGCCAGCAGCCAAGATCCCCGACAGATTAGCAATCAGCCCCAGCATTTT	CASSQDPRQISNQPQHF
few	TRBD2	TRBJ2-2	TRBV2	TGTGCCAGCAGTCCCGGGACTACAAGCTCGAACACCGGGGAGCTGTTTTTT	CASSPGTTSSNTGELFF
-	-	TRBJ1-1	TRBV20-1	TGCAGTGCTAGTGGGGACGGTCCTATGAACACTGAAGCTTTCTTT	CSASGDGPMNTEAFF
-	-	TRBJ2-7	TRBV19	TGTGCCAGTAGTGGGGGCATGGACTCCTACGAGCAGTACTTC	CASSGGMDSYEQYF
once	-	TRBJ1-5	TRBV7-8	TGTGCCAGCAGCTCCCTATTCAGCAATCAGCCCCAGCATTTT	CASSSLFSNQPQHF
-	-	TRBJ1-2	TRBV6-5	TGTGCCAGCAGCCCGACAGGAATCTATGGCTACACCTTC	CASSPTGIYGYTF
-	TRBD2	TRBJ2-1	TRBV4-1	TGCGCCAGCAGGGTTCGGACTAGCCCCTACAATGAGCAGTTCTTC	CASRVRTSPYNEQFF
few	-	TRBJ1-3	TRBV2	TGTGCCAGCAGTCCTTCAGGAACCTCTGGAAACACCATATATTTT	CASSPSGTSGNTIYF
few	-	TRBJ2-2	TRBV5-1	TGCGCCAGCAGCTTGATCAGGGCGGTCACCGGGGAGCTGTTTTTT	CASSLIRAVTGELFF
once	TRBD1	TRBJ2-1	TRBV4-1	TGCGCCAGCAGCCAAGGGACAGGGGAATTAAATGAGCAGTTCTTC	CASSQGTGELNEQFF
-	TRBD1	TRBJ1-5	TRBV19	TGTGCCAGTAGTATTCGACAGGGCCGGAGCAATCAGCCCCAGCATTTT	CASSIRQGRSNQPQHF
-	TRBD1	TRBJ2-2	TRBV11-2	TGTGCCAGCAGCCTCGCGACAGGGGGCACCGGGGAGCTGTTTTTT	CASSLATGGTGELFF
-	-	TRBJ1-5	TRBV19	TGTGCCAGTAGTGTCCGGGGTAACAATCAGCCCCAGCATTTT	CASSVRGNNQPQHF
-	-	TRBJ1-1	TRBV9	TGTGCCAGCAGCGTATCGGCCAGATTGAACACTGAAGCTTTCTTT	CASSVSARLNTEAFF
-	-	TRBJ2-4	TRBV28	TGTGCCAGCAGCGACGCGGGGTTGGTCAAAAACATTCAGTACTTC	CASSDAGLVKNIQYF
-	-	TRBJ1-2	TRBV28	TGTGCCAGCAGCCTCTCCCTAGGAGTATCCGGCTACACCTTC	CASSLSLGVSGYTF
once	-	TRBJ2-1	TRBV29-1	TGCAGCGTTGTTTCCGGCAACAATGAGCAGTTCTTC	CSVVSGNNEQFF
-	-	TRBJ2-1	TRBV6-1	TGTGCCAGCAGTGAAGTTGAGTTAAATGAGCAGTTCTTC	CASSEVELNEQFF
-	TRBD1	TRBJ2-7	TRBV4-1	TGCGCCAGCAGCCACATCAATGGGGACAGGTCCTACGAGCAGTACTTC	CASSHINGDRSYEQYF
-	-	TRBJ1-4	TRBV28	TGTGCCAGCAGTTCGGTCGTTAATGAAAAACTGTTTTTT	CASSSVVNEKLFF
-	TRBD2	TRBJ2-3	TRBV5-1	TGCGCCACGCAGCGGGGGGGACCCACAGATACGCAGTATTTT	CATQRGGPTDTQYF
-	TRBD1	TRBJ2-5	TRBV18	TGTGCCAGCTCACCGGGACAGCAAGAGACCCAGTACTTC	CASSPGQQETQYF